This entry describes one T cell receptor (beta chain). This sample is part of a study of blood T cell repertoires in COVID-19. The overall study: T cells, B-cell-depleted T cells, or PBMCs supplied cDNA or gDNA.

Cohort 3 donors were reported recovered after two negative PCRs, clearance, or symptom resolution. In the original processing: Amplification with reference gene primers provided the estimates of nucleated cell counts. Using immunoSEQ multiplex PCR, the repertoire was profiled, and TCRdb retains in-frame clones only, with some absent. The D gene and trimming were derived from the DNA, and the V and J assignments and clone size from that table. The sample includes 490,000 or so clones, roughly nine tenths of them seen just once. CDR1 ENHRY and CDR2 SYGVKD come from the germline V gene. The CDR3 length is 13 residues. V was shortened by 2 bases and J by 2 bases, with 6 bases between the two germline ends.

The rearrangement uses TRBV10-3 and TRBJ1-2; D gene ambiguous. Sequenced sample: PBMCs or T cells enriched from blood (not recorded which). The sequence was obtained from a woman aged 55-69 years who had recovered from COVID-19. The CDR3 loop reads CAISEGQNYGYTF. DNA of the CDR3: TGTGCCATCAGTGAGGGGCAGAACTATGGCTACACCTTC.